This T cell receptor beta chain was obtained from a study of OX40 agonist ivuxolimab in advanced cancers. As for the study in general: Patients received the agonistic anti-OX40 (CD134) antibody ivuxolimab.

Measured with immunoSEQ multiplex PCR; TCRdb has only the in-frame clones, and not every one. The data show about 62,000 clones, 85% seen once. Trimming removed 5 bases from V and 5 bases from J; junction bases left unmatched: 6. The germline V gene encodes CDR1 SGHAT and CDR2 FQDESV (reference sequence). The CDR3 consists of 14 residues. This material consisted of CD4+ or CD8+ T cells sorted from blood, taken in a trial of the OX40 agonist ivuxolimab. The gene calls are TRBV11-1 and TRBJ2-7; 10 bases agree with TRBD1. The TCR was taken from an adult with an advanced solid tumor such as melanoma, head and neck, liver or kidney cancer. CDR3: CASSPRQGADEQYF. The DNA for the CDR3 is TGTGCCAGCAGCCCGCGACAGGGGGCCGACGAGCAGTACTTC.